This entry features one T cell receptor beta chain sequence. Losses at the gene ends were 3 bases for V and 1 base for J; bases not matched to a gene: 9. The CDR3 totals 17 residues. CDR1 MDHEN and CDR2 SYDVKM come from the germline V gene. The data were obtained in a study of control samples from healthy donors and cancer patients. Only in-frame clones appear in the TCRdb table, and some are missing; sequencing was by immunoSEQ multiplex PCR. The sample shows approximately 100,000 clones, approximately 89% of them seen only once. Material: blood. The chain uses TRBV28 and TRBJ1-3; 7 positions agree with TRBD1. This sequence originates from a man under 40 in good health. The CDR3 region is CASSLSGTGVSGNTIYF. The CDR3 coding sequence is TGTGCCAGCAGTTTGAGTGGTACAGGGGTGTCTGGAAACACCATATATTTT.